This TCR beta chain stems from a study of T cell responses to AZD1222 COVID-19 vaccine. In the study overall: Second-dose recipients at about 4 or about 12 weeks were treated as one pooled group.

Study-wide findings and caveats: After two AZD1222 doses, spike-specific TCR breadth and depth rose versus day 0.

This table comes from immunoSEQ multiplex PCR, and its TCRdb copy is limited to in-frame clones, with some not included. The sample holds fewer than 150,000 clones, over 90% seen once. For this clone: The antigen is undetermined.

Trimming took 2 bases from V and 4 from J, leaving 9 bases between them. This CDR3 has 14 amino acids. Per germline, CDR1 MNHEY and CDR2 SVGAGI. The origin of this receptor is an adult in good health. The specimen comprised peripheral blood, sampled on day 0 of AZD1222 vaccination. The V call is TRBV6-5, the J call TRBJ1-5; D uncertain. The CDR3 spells CASSYAGPNQPQHF. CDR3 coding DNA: TGTGCCAGCAGTTACGCAGGACCGAATCAGCCCCAGCATTTT.